A selection of T cell receptor beta chains follows, all from one sample in a study of human T cells and chemical hapten exposure. TCRdb re-derived calls from the RACE reads in MiXCR, one entry per CDR3 protein. There are about 70,000 distinct CDR3 sequences in the sample; 8.5% occur only once, and approximately 3.7% lies in the top ten. The specimen was whole blood, collected in connection with sensitization to the hapten diphenylcyclopropenone (DPC). The origin of the receptors is a woman between 50 and 59 years old with alopecia areata. Some clones in this sample may be carry-over from other donors' samples. CDR3s include the opening cysteine and the closing phenylalanine or tryptophan. The order of the fields is V gene, J gene, D gene, clone size, CDR3 protein, CDR3 DNA. The D gene is left open where the match is weak. Clone size is stated in some rows and not others, as once, few, many or a class when expanded.

>TRBV3-1|TRBJ2-2|.|.
CASSPLTARNTGELFF
TGTGCCAGCAGCCCGTTGACTGCCCGGAACACCGGGGAGCTGTTTTTT
>TRBV2|TRBJ2-3|TRBD1|few
CASRRDRSTDTQYF
TGTGCCAGCAGGAGGGACAGAAGCACAGATACGCAGTATTTT
>TRBV29-1|TRBJ1-1|.|many
CSVYYMNTEAFF
TGCAGCGTTTACTACATGAACACTGAAGCTTTCTTT
>TRBV20-1|TRBJ2-1|.|few
CSARGDNEQFF
TGCAGTGCTAGAGGTGACAATGAGCAGTTCTTC
>TRBV29-1|TRBJ2-1|TRBD2|.
CSVTSGSSYNEQFF
TGCAGCGTTACTAGCGGGAGCTCCTACAATGAGCAGTTCTTC
>TRBV15|TRBJ1-3|.|many
CATSRDPGLSGNTIYF
TGTGCCACCAGCAGAGATCCGGGCCTGTCTGGAAACACCATATATTTT
>TRBV27|TRBJ2-3|TRBD1|many
CASRRKGAQTDTQYF
TGTGCCAGCAGAAGAAAGGGGGCGCAGACAGATACGCAGTATTTT
>TRBV20-1|TRBJ2-5|TRBD1|.
CSARDVGTAKETQYF
TGCAGTGCTAGAGATGTCGGGACAGCAAAAGAGACCCAGTACTTC
>TRBV29-1|TRBJ2-5|.|.
CSVMTDQETQYF
TGCAGCGTGATGACAGACCAAGAGACCCAGTACTTC
>TRBV30|TRBJ1-5|.|few
CAWSTMGNQPQHF
TGTGCCTGGAGTACCATGGGCAATCAGCCCCAGCATTTT
>TRBV13|TRBJ1-4|.|many
CASSFRVANEKLFF
TGTGCCAGCAGCTTTAGGGTGGCTAATGAAAAACTGTTTTTT
>TRBV7-2|TRBJ2-7|TRBD2|many
CASSLDLAGGSYEQYF
TGTGCCAGCAGCTTAGATCTAGCGGGAGGATCCTACGAGCAGTACTTC
>TRBV11-2|TRBJ2-3|TRBD2|few
CASSGLATSDTQYF
TGTGCCAGCAGCGGACTAGCGACTTCAGATACGCAGTATTTT
>TRBV28|TRBJ2-1|TRBD2|.
CASSSGLAGGEGFF
TGTGCCAGCAGTTCCGGACTAGCGGGGGGGGAGGGGTTCTTC
>TRBV7-8|TRBJ1-1|.|many
CASSLGGSSEAFF
TGTGCCAGCAGCTTAGGAGGGAGCTCTGAAGCTTTCTTT
>TRBV7-2|TRBJ2-4|.|.
CASSSPARENIQYF
TGTGCCAGCAGCTCCCCCGCACGGGAAAACATTCAGTACTTC
>TRBV7-2|TRBJ1-1|.|many
CASSLGAGANTEAFF
TGTGCCAGCAGCTTAGGGGCGGGGGCCAACACTGAAGCTTTCTTT
>TRBV7-9|TRBJ2-1|.|.
CASSSFIGSSYNEQFF
TGTGCCAGCAGTTCGTTTATCGGGAGCTCCTACAATGAGCAGTTCTTC
>TRBV20-1|TRBJ2-7|.|few
CSGLGPSDYEQYF
TGCAGTGGCCTGGGGCCTTCCGACTACGAGCAGTACTTC
>TRBV5-1|TRBJ2-7|TRBD2|.
CASSPVPSGGRDYEQYF
TGCGCCAGCAGCCCCGTCCCGAGCGGGGGGCGCGACTACGAGCAGTACTTC
>TRBV6-2/TRBV6-3|TRBJ2-1|.|few
CASTFGIGDEQFF
TGTGCCAGCACCTTCGGGATCGGCGATGAGCAGTTCTTC
>TRBV11-3|TRBJ2-7|.|many
CASSLIPRDEQYF
TGTGCCAGCAGCTTAATCCCCCGGGACGAGCAGTACTTC
>TRBV27|TRBJ2-7|.|.
CASGLNWSEQYF
TGTGCCAGCGGTTTAAACTGGTCCGAGCAGTACTTC
>TRBV5-1|TRBJ2-3|.|.
CASSTFTDTQYF
TGCGCCAGCAGCACTTTCACAGATACGCAGTATTTT
>TRBV4-2|TRBJ2-3|.|.
CASSQEGSFADTQYF
TGTGCCAGCAGCCAAGAGGGTAGTTTTGCAGATACGCAGTATTTT
>TRBV5-1|TRBJ2-7|TRBD2|.
CASRGSGSSYEQYF
TGCGCCAGCAGAGGAAGCGGGAGCTCCTACGAGCAGTACTTC
>TRBV6-2/TRBV6-3|TRBJ2-7|TRBD2|.
CASSQLAGVSYEQYF
TGTGCCAGCAGCCAACTAGCGGGGGTCTCCTACGAGCAGTACTTC
>TRBV6-1|TRBJ2-1|TRBD1|few
CASRVDRSSYNEQFF
TGTGCCAGCAGGGTGGACAGGAGCTCCTACAATGAGCAGTTCTTC
>TRBV11-3|TRBJ2-3|TRBD1|.
CASSLTGGLGDTQYF
TGTGCCAGCAGCCTCACAGGGGGCTTGGGAGATACGCAGTATTTT
>TRBV5-1|TRBJ2-7|TRBD2|few
CASSFGTSGTYEQYF
TGCGCCAGCAGCTTCGGGACTAGCGGCACCTACGAGCAGTACTTC
>TRBV18|TRBJ1-1|.|many
CASSQRGGASYTEAFF
TGTGCCAGCTCACAAAGGGGCGGGGCCTCGTACACTGAAGCTTTCTTT
>TRBV27|TRBJ2-7|.|few
CASSMQNGGNYEQYF
TGTGCCAGCAGTATGCAAAACGGAGGGAACTACGAGCAGTACTTC
>TRBV3-1|TRBJ2-7|TRBD1|few
CASSFRDRVPYEQYF
TGTGCCAGCAGCTTCCGGGACAGGGTGCCCTACGAGCAGTACTTC
>TRBV19|TRBJ1-6|.|.
CASSAAGGDNSPLHF
TGTGCCAGTAGTGCGGCCGGAGGAGATAATTCACCCCTCCACTTT
>TRBV20-1|TRBJ1-4|TRBD1|few
CSAGDRGRGSFNEKLFF
TGCAGTGCTGGCGACAGGGGCCGCGGATCTTTTAATGAAAAACTGTTTTTT
>TRBV14|TRBJ1-5|.|many
CARVPMSYSNQPQHF
TGTGCCAGAGTCCCGATGAGTTATAGCAATCAGCCCCAGCATTTT
>TRBV2|TRBJ2-7|.|few
CASSDDSNGAPTYEQYF
TGTGCCAGCAGTGATGATTCAAACGGAGCCCCTACCTACGAGCAGTACTTC
>TRBV20-1|TRBJ2-1|TRBD2|.
CSARDWTSGNNEQFF
TGCAGTGCTAGAGACTGGACTAGCGGGAATAATGAGCAGTTCTTC
>TRBV5-6|TRBJ2-5|TRBD1|few
CASSRTGGAETQYF
TGTGCCAGCAGCAGGACAGGGGGCGCCGAGACCCAGTACTTC
>TRBV27|TRBJ1-5|.|.
CASSPARGNQPQHF
TGTGCCAGCAGTCCAGCGCGGGGCAATCAGCCCCAGCATTTT
>TRBV5-1|TRBJ2-7|TRBD1|few
CASSWTVDREYEQYF
TGCGCCAGCAGCTGGACCGTGGACAGGGAGTACGAGCAGTACTTC
>TRBV12-3/TRBV12-4|TRBJ1-1|.|few
CASSLGGDSQAFF
TGTGCCAGCAGTTTAGGGGGGGACTCGCAAGCTTTCTTT
>TRBV20-1|TRBJ1-6|.|.
CSARTQGSSYNSPLHF
TGCAGTGCTAGAACACAGGGTAGCTCCTATAATTCACCCCTCCACTTT
>TRBV12-3/TRBV12-4|TRBJ2-3|TRBD2|many
CASSLTSGRTDTQYF
TGTGCCAGCAGCCTGACTAGCGGGAGAACAGATACGCAGTATTTT
>TRBV9|TRBJ1-2|TRBD1|many
CASSPTQGALGYTF
TGTGCCAGCAGCCCAACCCAGGGGGCGCTGGGCTACACCTTC
>TRBV25-1|TRBJ1-2|TRBD1|few
CASSLTGQGGRYGYTF
TGTGCCAGCAGCCTAACCGGACAGGGAGGACGATATGGCTACACCTTC
>TRBV6-5|TRBJ1-6|TRBD1|.
CASSRGQHHSPLHF
TGTGCCAGCAGTCGGGGACAGCATCATTCACCCCTCCACTTT
>TRBV28|TRBJ1-1|.|few
CASSLLLENTEAFF
TGTGCCAGCAGTTTGTTGCTAGAGAACACTGAAGCTTTCTTT
>TRBV2|TRBJ2-7|.|.
CASKGQGPNF
TGTGCCAGCAAAGGGCAGGGTCCCAACTTC
>TRBV20-1|TRBJ2-1|TRBD2|many
CSARGTSGGSSSYNEQFF
TGCAGTGCTAGAGGGACTAGCGGGGGGAGTAGCTCCTACAATGAGCAGTTCTTC
>TRBV20-1|TRBJ2-3|.|.
CSARTGARSSDTQYF
TGCAGTGCTAGAACCGGGGCTAGGAGTTCAGATACGCAGTATTTT
>TRBV29-1|TRBJ2-3|.|many
CSVSQNGATDTQYF
TGCAGCGTCTCCCAGAATGGGGCCACAGATACGCAGTATTTT
>TRBV6-5|TRBJ1-3|.|many
CASSWGTGNTIYF
TGTGCCAGCAGTTGGGGGACAGGAAACACCATATATTTT
>TRBV13|TRBJ2-7|TRBD2|many
CASKASGFAEQYF
TGTGCCAGCAAGGCTAGCGGCTTCGCGGAGCAGTACTTC
>TRBV5-1|TRBJ2-5|TRBD1|few
CASRPTGKETQYF
TGCGCCAGCAGGCCGACAGGGAAGGAGACCCAGTACTTC
>TRBV7-9|TRBJ2-3|TRBD1|few
CASSFGGQGPTDTQYF
TGTGCCAGCAGCTTTGGTGGACAGGGCCCCACAGATACGCAGTATTTT
>TRBV5-6|TRBJ1-5|TRBD1|.
CASSLFRGQVSSQPQHF
TGTGCCAGCAGCTTATTCCGGGGACAGGTTTCTTCTCAGCCCCAGCATTTT